There are a few counts of the clone carrying this TCR beta chain. These data belong to a study of blood T cell repertoires in COVID-19. Across the whole study: The samples span acute and convalescent COVID-19 from the United States, Italy and Spain. From T cells, B-cell-depleted T cells, or PBMCs came the material, which was cDNA or gDNA.

Original processing methods: Amplifying reference gene primers gave estimates of nucleated cell counts. Some clones are missing from TCRdb's copy, which holds only in-frame ones; the method was immunoSEQ multiplex PCR. V and J calls and clone size are as listed in that table; D and trimming were resolved from the DNA. The profile shows under 70,000 clones, about nine tenths of them singletons. This sequence originates from a man at least 80 years old with acute or convalescent COVID-19. The sequenced sample was peripheral blood.

DNA of the CDR3: TGTGCCAGCAGCCAAGAGCAGGGCTACGAGCAGTACTTC. Translated, it gives CASSQEQGYEQYF. The V call is TRBV3-1 (or the pseudogene TRBV3-2), the J call TRBJ2-7; a weak D match, TRBD1 (5 bases). CDR3 size: 13 residues. Deletions cut 0 bases from V and 3 bases from J, with 6 bases between. Germline-derived CDR1 and CDR2 are LGHDT and YNNKEL (reference sequence).